The T cell receptor (beta chain) under discussion was sequenced for a study of blood T cell repertoires in COVID-19. Turning to the study itself: T cells, B-cell-depleted T cells, or PBMCs provided the cDNA or gDNA that served as material.

Original analysis: The authors estimated nucleated cell counts from reference gene primer amplification. The data were produced by immunoSEQ multiplex PCR, yet TCRdb's version contains in-frame clones alone and is incomplete. V and J calls and clone size are as listed in that table; D and trimming were resolved from the DNA. Counted here are 300,000 to 400,000 clones, 65% to 90% occurring once; the ten biggest clones make up roughly 6.6%. The sequenced sample was peripheral blood. The TCR was taken from a woman in her sixties with COVID-19, enrolled during active disease.

CDR3 in DNA: TGTGCCAGCCAGGGGGCCCATCAGCCCCAGCATTTT. Translation: CASQGAHQPQHF. The chain is built from TRBV7-8 and TRBJ1-5, with 8 bases that match TRBD1. V gave up 8 bases and J gave up 5 bases; unmatched junction bases: 2. This CDR3 has 12 residues. Per the germline V gene, CDR1 is SGHVS and CDR2 is FQNEAQ.